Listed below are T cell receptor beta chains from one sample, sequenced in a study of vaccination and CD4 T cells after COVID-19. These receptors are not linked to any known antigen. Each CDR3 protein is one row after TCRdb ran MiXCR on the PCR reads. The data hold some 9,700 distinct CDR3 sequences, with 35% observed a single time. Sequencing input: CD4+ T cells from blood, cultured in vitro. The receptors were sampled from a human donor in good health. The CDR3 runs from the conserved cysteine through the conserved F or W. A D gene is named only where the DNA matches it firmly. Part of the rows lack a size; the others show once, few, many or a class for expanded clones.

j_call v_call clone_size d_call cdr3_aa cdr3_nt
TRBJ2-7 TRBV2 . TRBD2 CASGWGGRDSEQYF TGTGCCAGCGGATGGGGGGGAAGGGATAGCGAGCAGTACTTC
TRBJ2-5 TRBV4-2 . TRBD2 CASSQGGGETQYF TGTGCCAGCAGCCAAGGGGGAGGGGAGACCCAGTACTTC
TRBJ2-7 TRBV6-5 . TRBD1 CASSYPKATGAGEQYF TGTGCCAGCAGTTACCCTAAGGCCACAGGGGCCGGGGAGCAGTACTTC
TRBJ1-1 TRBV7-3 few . CASSLGKGSLNTEAFF TGTGCCAGCAGCTTGGGGAAAGGGAGCTTGAACACTGAAGCTTTCTTT
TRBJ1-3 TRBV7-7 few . CASSPDTGNTIYF TGTGCTAGCAGCCCAGACACGGGAAACACCATATATTTT
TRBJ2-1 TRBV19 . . CASSIDLRVYNEQFF TGTGCCAGTAGTATAGACCTCAGGGTCTACAATGAGCAGTTCTTC
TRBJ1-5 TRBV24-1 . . CATSGRGTGNQPQHF TGTGCCACCAGTGGGAGAGGGACGGGAAATCAGCCCCAGCATTTT
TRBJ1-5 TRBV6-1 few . CASSAPGRRKDQPQHF TGTGCCAGCAGTGCCCCGGGACGGAGGAAGGATCAGCCCCAGCATTTT
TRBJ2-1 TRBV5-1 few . CASSPLDSSYNEQFF TGCGCCAGCAGCCCCCTAGACAGCTCCTACAATGAGCAGTTCTTC
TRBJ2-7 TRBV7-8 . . CASSLEGGRTYEQYF TGTGCCAGCAGCTTAGAGGGGGGACGCACCTACGAGCAGTACTTC
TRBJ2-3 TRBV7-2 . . CASSLRLTQYF TGTGCCAGCAGCCTCCGCTTGACGCAGTATTTT
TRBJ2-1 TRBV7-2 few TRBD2 CASRKGLAGDEQFF TGTGCCAGCAGGAAAGGATTAGCGGGAGATGAGCAGTTCTTC
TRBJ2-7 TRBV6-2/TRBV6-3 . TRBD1 CASSYSRGRRLYEQYF TGTGCCAGCAGTTACTCGAGGGGGCGGCGGCTCTACGAGCAGTACTTC
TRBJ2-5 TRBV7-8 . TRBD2 CASIPFTGLADQETQYF TGTGCCAGCATTCCCTTCACCGGGCTAGCGGACCAAGAGACCCAGTACTTC
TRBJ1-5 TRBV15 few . CATSRSGNQPQHF TGTGCCACCAGCAGATCAGGGAATCAGCCCCAGCATTTT